This entry concerns a single T cell receptor beta chain. What antigen it recognizes has not been identified. Per-base qualities were not stored, and no clone one base away is much larger. Other nucleotide sequences from this sample produce the same CDR3. The data were obtained in a study of blood T cell repertoires in COVID-19 (dated by TCRdb to the early 2020s). Describing the broader study: Samples covering the acute and convalescent phases of COVID-19 were provided by collaborators in the United States, Italy and Spain. The prospective study material was composed of cDNA or gDNA derived from T cells, B-cell-depleted T cells, or PBMCs. Deeply sampled blood TCRbeta repertoires from subjects exposed to, actively infected with, or recovered from COVID-19 were included in the dataset. A freely available public database, intended as a resource for researchers studying the immune response to SARS-CoV-2, is where the repertoires were released. The samples were drawn from the first 160 participants of the ongoing ImmuneRACE study and from under 1,500 subjects provided by 6 global collaborators. A de-identified subject ID, COVID-19 status, age in years and sex were almost always included in the sample metadata. HLA class I and class II types, where available, came from metadata supplied by the sample provider rather than from assay-based typing.

General study outcomes and caveats: Clinical and demographic metadata were provided uncurated, with the amount varying by source and participant.

The immunoSEQ Assay, a bias-controlled multiplex PCR, was used to amplify TCRbeta CDR3 regions from genomic DNA. The published analysis was carried out like this. Nucleated cell counts per sample were estimated from amplification of reference gene primers within the assay. Sequence reads were collapsed and filtered to measure the absolute abundance of every unique TCRbeta CDR3 rearrangement. For each sample, productive Simpson clonality was calculated by taking the square root of Simpson's diversity index across productive rearrangements. The immuneACCESS repertoire file appears here via TCRdb, limited to in-frame rearrangements. These files lack a portion of the clones; in checked studies, under half of the deficit traces to unresolved V genes, and the cause of the others is not known. D and trimming were read from the DNA, whereas the V and J calls and clone size are those reported in that table. The sample table contains approximately 350,000 clones; only one count was recorded for about 90% of them. The ten largest clonotypes hold 2.5% to 3% of the sample.

In the prospective study, participants were about 18 to 100 years old, resided in approximately 25 geographic areas of the United States, and were enrolled through a virtual design. In the prospective study, cohorts were assigned on the basis of participant-reported clinical history obtained from a screening survey and a study questionnaire. Recovered participants in ImmuneRACE Cohort 3 were defined as having two consecutive negative NP/OP PCR tests, clearance from a healthcare professional, or resolution of symptoms. In the prospective study, mobile phlebotomists collected whole blood, serum and a nasopharyngeal or oropharyngeal swab from each participant. Prospective study participants could optionally give additional blood draws and questionnaires over an approximately two-month period. Blood samples from the prospective study were shipped frozen or at room temperature prior to DNA extraction.

The sequence derives from a woman in her 30s who had recovered from COVID-19. Sequencing was carried out using PBMCs or T cells enriched from blood (not recorded which).

The CDR3 reads CASSLTGGETQYF. The DNA sequence is TGTGCCAGCAGTCTGACAGGGGGAGAGACCCAGTACTTC. The chain employs TRBV5-6 and TRBJ2-5; TRBD1 matches 9 bases in the middle. CDR1 is given as SGHDT and CDR2 as YYEEEE, both from the germline V gene. V and J are trimmed by 5 bases and 4 bases, and the gene matches miss 3 bases of the junction. Reading from cysteine to phenylalanine, the CDR3 counts 13 amino acids. Only the CDR3 DNA is retained, 39 bases long and in frame from the first base.